The clone carrying this TCR beta chain occurred a few times. Time point indicated: pre-sensitization, week 0. Documented treatment: therapeutic diphenylcyclopropenone sensitization with weekly scalp DPC. Total RNA was extracted from unfractionated whole blood. Individual cDNA molecules had unique molecular identifiers attached to them by the library. TCRdb analysed the RACE reads with MiXCR anew, one entry per CDR3 protein. This table has approximately 77,000 distinct CDR3 sequences, about 15% appearing once. This specimen comes from a study of human T cells and chemical hapten exposure. The clonotype originates from a woman in her 50s with alopecia areata. Some clones in this sample may be carry-over from other donors' samples. The starting material was whole blood, obtained in connection with sensitization to the hapten diphenylcyclopropenone (DPC).

This chain's CDR3 is CASSFRGATTEAFF. The CDR3, as DNA: TGTGCCAGCAGTTTCAGGGGGGCGACCACTGAAGCTTTCTTT. The rearrangement joins TRBV12-3 or TRBV12-4 to TRBJ1-1; 7 bases match TRBD1. With V trimmed by 3 bases and J by 4 bases, 5 bases remained unmatched. The length of the CDR3 is 14 residues.